This T cell receptor beta chain was captured by sequencing in a study of T cell responses to AZD1222 COVID-19 vaccine. Whole-study findings and limits: Only five to seven AZD1222 recipients were seropositive at baseline.

The CDR3 totals 14 residues. Trimming removed 5 bases from V and 2 bases from J; junction bases left unmatched: 5. Per the germline V gene, CDR1 is SGHVS and CDR2 is FNYEAQ. This clone has just one count. Its antigen is as yet unknown. Sequencing used immunoSEQ multiplex PCR; TCRdb keeps in-frame clones, though not all of them. Altogether around 74,000 clones are present, under 95% being singletons, with the ten largest covering roughly 6.8%. Source: peripheral blood, taken on day 0 of MenACWY control vaccination. The chain couples TRBV7-6 to TRBJ2-7; 8 bases match TRBD2. This receptor was obtained from an adult in good health. The CDR3 here is CASSQLAATYEQYF. CDR3 DNA: TGTGCCAGCAGCCAACTAGCGGCCACCTACGAGCAGTACTTC.